The present T cell receptor (beta chain) was sequenced within a study of blood T cell repertoires in COVID-19. On the study more broadly: PBMCs, B-cell-depleted T cells, or T cells were the source of the cDNA or gDNA that made up the material.

Germline V gene lookup returns CDR1 SSHAT and CDR2 FNYEAQ (reference sequence). V dropped 2 bases and J dropped 3; count of bases not matched to a gene: 4. The CDR3 sequence is 15 residues long. The table came from immunoSEQ multiplex PCR; TCRdb's copy has only in-frame clones and leaves some out. Here the sample spans 310,000 or so clones, under 90% being singletons. What the recovered Cohort 3 donors had was two negative PCRs, clearance, or symptom resolution. Material: PBMCs or T cells enriched from blood (not recorded which). The chain links TRBV7-7 to TRBJ2-1; TRBD2 agrees at 7 bases. The sequence was obtained from a woman between 18 and 29 years old who had recovered from COVID-19. The CDR3 DNA sequence: TGTGCCAGCAGCTTACGGAGGGAGGGCTACAATGAGCAGTTCTTC. As protein: CASSLRREGYNEQFF.